The following is a T cell receptor beta chain sequence with its context. The CDR3 is 15 amino acids. Germline V gene data show CDR1 as SGHNT and CDR2 as YYREEE (reference sequence). V shed 4 bases and J shed 2 bases, with 16 bases lying between them. Sequencing used immunoSEQ multiplex PCR; TCRdb keeps in-frame clones, though not all of them. The sample holds about 49,000 clones, 82% seen once. This sample stems from a study of blood T cell repertoires in COVID-19. The genes are TRBV5-4 and TRBJ2-7; possible D gene TRBD2, 5 bases. The sequenced sample consisted of peripheral blood. The sequence derives from a woman aged 60-70 years with acute or convalescent COVID-19. Written as DNA, the CDR3 is TGTGCCAGCAGCCCCGGTACTAGTCTACCCTACGAGCAGTACTTC. This translates into CASSPGTSLPYEQYF.